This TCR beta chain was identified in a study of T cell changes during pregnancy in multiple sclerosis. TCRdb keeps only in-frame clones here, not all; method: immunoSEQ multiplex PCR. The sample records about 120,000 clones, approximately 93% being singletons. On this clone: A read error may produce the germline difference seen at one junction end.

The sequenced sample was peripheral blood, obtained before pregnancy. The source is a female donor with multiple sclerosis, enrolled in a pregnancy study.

As DNA, the CDR3 is TGCGCCAGCAGCGTAAGCGGGGGCTCCAACAATGAGCAGTTCTTC. It translates to CASSVSGGSNNEQFF. The rearrangement uses TRBV5-1 and TRBJ2-1; TRBD2 aligns across 8 bases. The CDR3 runs 15 residues. CDR1 is SGHRS, CDR2 YFSETQ, per germline.